This is a list of T cell receptor beta chains from one sample in a study of shared clonotypes between healthy human individuals. TCRdb keeps only in-frame clones here, not all; method: immunoSEQ multiplex PCR. Counted here are just over 2,000,000 clones, about 94% occurring once; the ten biggest clones make up about 1.1%. Sample: naive CD8+ T cells sorted from blood. Receptor source: a man between 18 and 35 years old in good health. Each CDR3 is given with its conserved first and last residue. D genes are given only for firm matches. Clone sizes are given selectively: once, few, many, or a class where the clone is expanded.

.	.	TRBV21-1	TRBJ2-7	CASKPERSSYEQYF	TGTGCCAGCAAACCGGAGCGGAGCTCCTACGAGCAGTACTTC
.	.	TRBV5-6	TRBJ2-5	CASSLGRAAEYQETQYF	TGTGCCAGCAGCTTGGGGAGGGCAGCAGAGTACCAAGAGACCCAGTACTTC
.	.	TRBV5-4	TRBJ2-7	CASSLVGSSYEQYF	TGTGCCAGCAGCTTGGTTGGCAGCTCCTACGAGCAGTACTTC
.	.	TRBV6-1	TRBJ2-3	CASSELGGTSTDTQYF	TGTGCCAGCAGTGAATTGGGCGGCACCAGCACAGATACGCAGTATTTT
TRBD2	.	TRBV5-1	TRBJ2-7	CASSAGLAGEYEQYF	TGCGCCAGCAGCGCAGGACTAGCGGGAGAGTACGAGCAGTACTTC
TRBD1	once	TRBV5-4	TRBJ1-5	CASSLGTGHNQPQHF	TGTGCCAGCAGCTTAGGGACAGGGCATAATCAGCCCCAGCATTTT
.	.	TRBV9	TRBJ2-7	CASSPDSYEQYF	TGTGCCAGCAGTCCTGACAGCTACGAGCAGTACTTC
TRBD1	.	TRBV6-1	TRBJ1-5	CASSGRQGALQPQHF	TGTGCCAGCAGCGGGAGACAGGGGGCTCTTCAGCCCCAGCATTTT
.	.	TRBV6-1	TRBJ2-7	CASSNFPLWVEQYF	TGTGCCAGCAGTAATTTCCCGCTTTGGGTCGAGCAGTACTTC
TRBD2	.	TRBV4-1	TRBJ2-2	CASSQARREKNAGELFF	TGCGCCAGCAGCCAAGCGAGGCGGGAGAAGAACGCCGGGGAGCTGTTTTTT
.	.	TRBV19	TRBJ2-7	CASSIVEGSTYEQYF	TGTGCCAGTAGTATAGTCGAGGGCTCAACCTACGAGCAGTACTTC
TRBD2	.	TRBV15	TRBJ2-1	CATSRLAGEDGEQFF	TGTGCCACCAGCAGATTAGCGGGGGAGGATGGTGAGCAGTTCTTC
TRBD1	.	TRBV30	TRBJ1-1	CAWGDRLNTEAFF	TGTGCCTGGGGGGACAGGTTGAACACTGAAGCTTTCTTT
.	.	TRBV4-1	TRBJ2-7	CASSPKEGFTYEQYF	TGCGCCAGCAGCCCTAAGGAGGGGTTTACCTACGAGCAGTACTTC